The 10 T cell receptor beta chains below come from one sample, sequenced in a study of blood T cell repertoires in COVID-19. TCRdb keeps only in-frame clones here, not all; method: immunoSEQ multiplex PCR. The sample has 120,000 or so clones, 85% to 90% seen once. Source material: peripheral blood. The receptors stem from a human donor in a cohort sampled during active COVID-19.

This sequence joins TRBV27 and TRBJ1-2, with 7 positions matching TRBD1. After removal of 5 bases from V and 6 bases from J, the junction contained 9 bases not matched to a gene. The CDR3 length is 14 residues. Germline V gives CDR1 MNHEY, CDR2 SMNVEV (reference sequence). CDR3 nucleotide sequence: TGTGCCAGCAGTACTAATAACAGGGGTCATGGCTACACCTTC. Its translation is CASSTNNRGHGYTF.

J is TRBJ2-7 and V is TRBV19; D remains ambiguous. The CDR3 spans 13 residues. Trimming left V 7 bases short and J 0 bases short, with 10 bases between. The germline gives CDR1 LNHDA, CDR2 SQIVND (reference sequence). The CDR3 nucleotides are TGTGCCAGTACATCGCGAAGCTCCTACGAGCAGTACTTC. Its translation is CASTSRSSYEQYF. Together with reference TRBV19 and TRBJ2-7, the CDR3 gives the full variable domain: DGGITQSPKYLFRKEGQNVTLSCEQNLNHDAMYWYRQDPGQGLRLIYYSQIVNDFQKGDIAEGYSVSREKKESFPLTVTSAQKNPTAFYLCASTSRSSYEQYFGPGTRLTVT.

V usage is TRBV3-1 (or the pseudogene TRBV3-2) and J usage is TRBJ2-3, with a weak D call TRBD1 (6 bases). In germline, CDR1 is LGHDT, CDR2 YNNKEL (reference sequence). The CDR3 loop spans 14 amino acids. The germline V and J ends were trimmed by 1 base and 4 bases, with 9 bases remaining between them. CDR3 amino acids: CASSQGGPADTQYF. The DNA for the CDR3 is TGTGCCAGCAGCCAAGGGGGGCCAGCAGATACGCAGTATTTT.

The chain couples TRBV2 to TRBJ2-5; 12 bases map to TRBD2. The CDR3 length is 16 residues. The V segment lost 7 bases and the J segment 5 bases; nucleotides outside the gene matches: 11. Germline V gene data show CDR1 as SNHLY and CDR2 as FYNNEI. The CDR3 here is CASTRWTSGKLETQYF. In DNA form, the CDR3 reads TGTGCCAGCACCCGATGGACTAGCGGGAAGTTGGAGACCCAGTACTTC.

The rearrangement links TRBV2 to TRBJ1-3, with TRBD1 matching 8 bases. Germline assignment: CDR1 SNHLY and CDR2 FYNNEI. Trimming cost V 3 bases and J 4 bases; bases outside gene matches: 5. The CDR3 is made up of 15 amino acids. The CDR3: CASSDQGAPGNTIYF. The CDR3 DNA follows: TGTGCCAGCAGTGATCAGGGGGCGCCGGGAAACACCATATATTTT.

As to this clone: Other DNA sequences in this specimen translate into the identical CDR3. The rearrangement uses TRBV28 and TRBJ2-7, with a possible D match to TRBD2 (7 bases). CDR3 length: 15 residues. V shed 8 bases and J shed 4 bases, with 21 bases lying between them. Germline-derived CDR1 and CDR2 are MDHEN and SYDVKM. The CDR3 protein is CASAGGWGGRYEQYF. CDR3 DNA: TGTGCCAGCGCCGGGGGCTGGGGGGGTCGGTACGAGCAGTACTTC.

This sequence joins TRBV6-1 and TRBJ1-2, with a tentative D call TRBD1 (5 bases). CDR1 is MNHNS and CDR2 is SASEGT in the germline V gene. The CDR3 runs 14 residues. Trimming cost V 2 bases and J 4 bases, with 11 bases left between them. The CDR3, as DNA: TGTGCCAGCAGTGAATCGTGGGGGGTCTATGGCTACACCTTC. Translated: CASSESWGVYGYTF.

The chain recombines TRBV11-1 with TRBJ2-7, with D possibly being TRBD1 (6 bases). Germline CDR1 reads SGHAT; CDR2 reads FQDESV (reference sequence). Trimming took 3 bases from V and 3 from J, leaving 12 bases between them. The CDR3 consists of 14 residues. The CDR3 DNA is TGTGCCAGCAGCTTGGGTACAGGGTACTACGAGCAGTACTTC. Amino acid sequence: CASSLGTGYYEQYF.

This chain uses TRBV28 with TRBJ1-4, with 9 positions matching TRBD1. This CDR3 is 16 amino acids long. Germline values: CDR1 MDHEN, CDR2 SYDVKM. V trimming: 5 bases; J trimming: 8 bases; junction bases outside the gene matches: 12. CDR3 region: CASSPSRGTGREKLFF. The CDR3 region has the DNA TGTGCCAGCAGTCCTTCTAGGGGGACAGGGAGAGAAAAACTGTTTTTT. Full variable domain (remainder filled in from reference TRBV28 and TRBJ1-4): DVKVTQSSRYLVKRTGEKVFLECVQDMDHENMFWYRQDPGLGLRLIYFSYDVKMKEKGDIPEGYSVSREKKERFSLILESASTNQTSMYLCASSPSRGTGREKLFFGSGTQLSVL.

The rearrangement links TRBV5-1 to TRBJ2-1, with D unresolved. V lost 0 bases, J lost 0 bases, and 13 bases lay in between. The germline CDR1 and CDR2 sequences are SGHRS and YFSETQ. The CDR3 has 17 amino acids. The CDR3 bases are TGCGCCAGCAGCTTGGATCACCTTGCGAGCTCCTACAATGAGCAGTTCTTC. This gives the protein CASSLDHLASSYNEQFF.